These 22 T cell receptor beta chains share one sample of origin, sequenced in a study of control samples from healthy donors and cancer patients. Generated by immunoSEQ multiplex PCR, the TCRdb table keeps only in-frame clones and is missing some. This table holds 150,000 to 200,000 clones, around 91% found once. The material sequenced was blood. These receptors were obtained from a woman between 50 and 59 years old in good health.

This chain joins TRBV6-2 or TRBV6-3 and TRBJ2-5; the match to TRBD2 covers 10 bases. V lost 5 bases, J lost 2 bases, and 5 bases stayed unmatched. CDR1 MNHEY and CDR2 SVGEGT come from the germline V gene. This CDR3 contains 15 residues. CDR3 in DNA: TGTGCCAGCAGTAAGCTGACTAGCGGGCAAGAGACCCAGTACTTC. Amino acids: CASSKLTSGQETQYF.

The CDR3 reads CASSQDTDTLSINYGYTF. The DNA for the CDR3 is TGTGCCAGCAGCCAAGATACGGACACATTATCGATCAACTATGGCTACACCTTC. The chain links TRBV3-1 (or the pseudogene TRBV3-2) to TRBJ1-2; the D gene is possibly TRBD1 (5 bases). CDR1 is LGHDT, CDR2 YNNKEL, per germline (reference sequence). This CDR3 contains 18 residues. Trimming shortened V by 0 bases and J by 2 bases, and 19 bases separated the two germline ends.

The chain joins TRBV18 to TRBJ1-2; D is ambiguous. Germline CDR1 reads KGHSH; CDR2 reads LQKENI. There are 15 residues in the CDR3. Trimming cost V 3 bases and J 1 base, with 12 bases left between them. CDR3 protein: CASSPRTESNYGYTF. CDR3 DNA: TGTGCCAGCTCACCCAGGACGGAGAGTAACTATGGCTACACCTTC.

The V call is TRBV5-1, the J call TRBJ1-2; 9 nucleotides line up with TRBD1. Trimming at V came to 0 bases and at J to 8 bases, leaving 5 bases not matched to a gene. The V gene's germline CDR1 is SGHRS and CDR2 YFSETQ. This CDR3 region has 14 residues. The CDR3 sequence: CASSLDGTGFGYTF. The CDR3 DNA follows: TGCGCCAGCAGCTTGGACGGGACAGGGTTCGGCTACACCTTC.

The chain links TRBV7-8 to TRBJ1-1; D may be TRBD1 (5 bases). Trimming took off 3 bases at V and 14 bases at J, with 19 bases between the two ends. This CDR3 region has 13 residues. CDR1 is SGHVS, CDR2 FQNEAQ, per germline. The CDR3 nucleotides read TGTGCCAGCAGCTTGGACAACCTGGGTCCGAGATTCTTT. Its translation is CASSLDNLGPRFF.

The chain is built from TRBV5-4 and TRBJ2-1; weak D call: TRBD2 (6 bases). The V gene's germline CDR1 is SGHNT and CDR2 YYREEE (reference sequence). The CDR3 sequence is 15 residues long. Trimming took off 1 base at V and 4 bases at J, with 12 bases between the two ends. The DNA for the CDR3 is TGTGCCAGCAGCTTGTATTCGGGAGCATACAATGAGCAGTTCTTC. It codes for CASSLYSGAYNEQFF.

The J gene is TRBJ2-1, the V gene TRBV4-3, with 12 bases identical to TRBD2. Germline V CDR1 and CDR2: LGHNA, YSLEER. V shed 2 bases and J 6 bases; nucleotides not matched to a gene: 8. The length of the CDR3 is 17 residues. The CDR3 protein is CASSQLTTSGGFNEQFF. The CDR3 bases are TGCGCCAGCAGCCAACTAACAACTAGCGGGGGGTTCAATGAGCAGTTCTTC.

The rearrangement joins TRBV19 to TRBJ1-5; no reliable D call. From germline, CDR1 is LNHDA and CDR2 SQIVND (reference sequence). The V and J ends lost 2 bases and 0 bases respectively, with 5 bases between them. CDR3 length equals 14 residues. The CDR3 spells CASSIFLSNQPQHF. The DNA of the CDR3 is TGTGCCAGTAGTATATTCCTTAGCAATCAGCCCCAGCATTTT.

V gene TRBV29-1 combines with J gene TRBJ1-1, with D hard to call. Germline CDR1 reads SQVTM; CDR2 reads ANQGSEA. V dropped 4 bases and J dropped 2 bases, with 14 bases sitting between them. This CDR3 has 14 amino acids. The CDR3 sequence: CSVGLIGRNTEAFF. CDR3 nucleotide sequence: TGCAGCGTTGGACTAATAGGGAGAAACACTGAAGCTTTCTTT.

For the CDR3, the DNA is TGCAGCGTTGTAGGGCAGGACCGCTATGGCTACACCTTC. Translating gives CSVVGQDRYGYTF. This chain joins TRBV29-1 and TRBJ1-2; D ambiguous. CDR1 and CDR2 from the germline V gene are SQVTM and ANQGSEA. The V end lost 4 bases, the J end lost 4 bases, and 13 bases lay between the germline ends. The CDR3 has 13 amino acids.

The gene calls are TRBV15 and TRBJ1-1, with D possibly matching TRBD1 (6 bases). Per germline, CDR1 LNHNV and CDR2 YYDKDF (reference sequence). This CDR3 spans 13 amino acids. V was trimmed by 9 bases and J by 0 bases, leaving 11 bases between them. CDR3 bases: TGTGCCACAGCGGGACAATTGAACACTGAAGCTTTCTTT. It translates to CATAGQLNTEAFF.

The chain recombines TRBV9 with TRBJ2-4; 8 bases agree with TRBD2. V lost 3 bases to trimming and J lost 3 bases; unmatched junction nucleotides: 8. CDR1 is SGDLS and CDR2 is YYNGEE in the germline V gene. The CDR3 has 16 residues. The DNA for the CDR3 is TGTGCCAGCAGCGCGGGGGGGGCCGGGTACAAAAACATTCAGTACTTC. This encodes CASSAGGAGYKNIQYF.

J is TRBJ1-6 and V is TRBV12-3 or TRBV12-4; the D gene is possibly TRBD1 (5 bases). The CDR3 spans 13 residues. Trimming took 1 base from V and 7 from J, leaving 5 bases between them. CDR3 loop: CASSLEGNSPLHF. CDR3 DNA sequence: TGTGCCAGCAGTTTAGAGGGGAATTCACCCCTCCACTTT.

The V and J genes are TRBV5-1 and TRBJ1-5; D possibly corresponds to TRBD1 (5 bases). This CDR3 has 13 residues. The ends were cut back, 2 bases at V and 4 bases at J, with 7 bases in the middle. Looked up from germline, CDR1 is SGHRS and CDR2 is YFSETQ. The CDR3 loop is CASSFGGNQPQHF. Here the CDR3 DNA reads TGCGCCAGCAGCTTTGGGGGGAATCAGCCCCAGCATTTT. The whole variable domain, filled in from reference TRBV5-1 and TRBJ1-5, reads KAGVTQTPRYLIKTRGQQVTLSCSPISGHRSVSWYQQTPGQGLQFLFEYFSETQRNKGNFPGRFSGRQFSNSRSEMNVSTLELGDSALYLCASSFGGNQPQHFGDGTRLSIL.

The chain combines TRBV6-2 or TRBV6-3 with TRBJ1-1, with unresolved D. The CDR3 is made up of 17 amino acids. Trimming removed 0 bases at V and 1 base at J, with 15 bases between. The germline gives CDR1 MNHEY, CDR2 SVGEGT. This chain's CDR3 is CASSYSTGAMKNTEAFF. The CDR3 coding sequence is TGTGCCAGCAGTTACTCGACCGGAGCTATGAAGAACACTGAAGCTTTCTTT.

The chain uses TRBV6-6 and TRBJ2-7; weak D call: TRBD1 (6 bases). In germline, CDR1 is MNHNY, CDR2 SVGAGI (reference sequence). V was pared by 6 bases and J by 6 bases, with 15 bases between. The CDR3 sequence is 13 residues long. CDR3 sequence: CASSLGTSGEQYF. The CDR3 DNA is TGTGCCAGCAGCCTTGGGACATCTGGCGAGCAGTACTTC.

Only one count was recorded for this clone. CDR3 sequence reads: CASSLALRPNSPLHF. DNA of the CDR3: TGTGCCAGCAGCTTGGCTCTGAGACCCAATTCACCCCTCCACTTT. The V call is TRBV5-4, the J call TRBJ1-6, with no clear D. Germline CDR1 reads SGHNT; CDR2 reads YYREEE (reference sequence). Trimming stripped 0 bases from V and 7 bases from J, with 11 bases between. The CDR3 extends over 15 amino acids.

This rearrangement joins TRBV3-1 (or the pseudogene TRBV3-2) to TRBJ2-3, with TRBD2 identical over 15 bases. Per the germline V gene, CDR1 is LGHDT and CDR2 is YNNKEL (reference sequence). After removal of 4 bases from V and 4 bases from J, the junction contained 6 bases not matched to a gene. The CDR3 has 17 residues. CDR3 sequence: CASSRTSGGASADTQYF. The CDR3 nucleotides read TGTGCCAGCAGCCGGACTAGCGGGGGGGCCTCGGCAGATACGCAGTATTTT.

The chain employs TRBV29-1 and TRBJ2-3; 10 bases align to TRBD1. Trimming took 1 base from V and 3 from J; bases not matched to a gene: 7. The CDR3 length is 16 residues. Per germline, CDR1 SQVTM and CDR2 ANQGSEA. CDR3 loop: CSVEGPGTGATDTQYF. The DNA for the CDR3 is TGCAGCGTTGAAGGTCCCGGGACAGGGGCAACAGATACGCAGTATTTT.

The rearrangement links TRBV20-1 to TRBJ2-7; D gene ambiguous. The V gene lost 5 bases and the J gene lost 2 bases, with 13 bases spanning the gap. Germline V lookup: CDR1 DFQATT, CDR2 SNEGSKA (reference sequence). The CDR3 extends over 13 amino acids. CDR3 nucleotide sequence: TGCAGTGCTGGTGAAGCAGAACCCTACGAGCAGTACTTC. It is translated as CSAGEAEPYEQYF.

This clone has a count of ten or more. V usage is TRBV29-1 and J usage is TRBJ2-1; a weak D match, TRBD2 (6 bases). The CDR3 is made up of 13 amino acids. CDR1 and CDR2 (germline): SQVTM, ANQGSEA. The ends were cut back, 3 bases at V and 7 bases at J, with 13 bases in the middle. The CDR3 is CSVDGTRGNEQFF. The CDR3 bases are TGCAGCGTTGACGGGACTCGGGGAAATGAGCAGTTCTTC.

The rearrangement uses TRBV7-6 and TRBJ2-7; 14 positions agree with TRBD2. The germline gives CDR1 SGHVS, CDR2 FNYEAQ. This CDR3 contains 15 residues. V lost 4 bases to trimming and J lost 2 bases; unmatched junction nucleotides: 1. CDR3 sequence reads: CASSSGLAGAYEQYF. CDR3 nucleotide sequence: TGTGCCAGCAGCTCGGGACTAGCGGGAGCCTACGAGCAGTACTTC. The full variable domain, rest sourced from reference TRBV7-6 and TRBJ2-7, is GAGVSQSPRYKVTKRGQDVALRCDPISGHVSLYWYRQALGQGPEFLTYFNYEAQQDKSGLPNDRFSAERPEGSISTLTIQRTEQRDSAMYRCASSSGLAGAYEQYFGPGTRLTVT.